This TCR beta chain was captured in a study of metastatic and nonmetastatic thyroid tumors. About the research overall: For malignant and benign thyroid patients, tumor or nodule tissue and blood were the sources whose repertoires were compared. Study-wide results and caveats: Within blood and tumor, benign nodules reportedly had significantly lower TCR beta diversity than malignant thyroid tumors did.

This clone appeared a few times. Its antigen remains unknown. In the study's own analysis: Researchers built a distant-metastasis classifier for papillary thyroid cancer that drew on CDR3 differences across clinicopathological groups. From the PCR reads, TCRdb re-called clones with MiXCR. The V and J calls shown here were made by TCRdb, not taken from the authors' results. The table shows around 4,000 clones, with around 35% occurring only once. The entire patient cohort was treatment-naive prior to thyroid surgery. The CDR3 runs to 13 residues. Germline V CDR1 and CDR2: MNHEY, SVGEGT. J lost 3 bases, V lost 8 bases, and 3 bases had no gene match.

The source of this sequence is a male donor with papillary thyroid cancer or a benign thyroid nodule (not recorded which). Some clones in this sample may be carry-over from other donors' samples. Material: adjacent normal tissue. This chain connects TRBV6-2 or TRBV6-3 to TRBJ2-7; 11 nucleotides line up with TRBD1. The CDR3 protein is CASRGTGGYEQYF. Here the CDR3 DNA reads TGTGCCAGCCGAGGGACAGGGGGCTACGAGCAGTACTTC.